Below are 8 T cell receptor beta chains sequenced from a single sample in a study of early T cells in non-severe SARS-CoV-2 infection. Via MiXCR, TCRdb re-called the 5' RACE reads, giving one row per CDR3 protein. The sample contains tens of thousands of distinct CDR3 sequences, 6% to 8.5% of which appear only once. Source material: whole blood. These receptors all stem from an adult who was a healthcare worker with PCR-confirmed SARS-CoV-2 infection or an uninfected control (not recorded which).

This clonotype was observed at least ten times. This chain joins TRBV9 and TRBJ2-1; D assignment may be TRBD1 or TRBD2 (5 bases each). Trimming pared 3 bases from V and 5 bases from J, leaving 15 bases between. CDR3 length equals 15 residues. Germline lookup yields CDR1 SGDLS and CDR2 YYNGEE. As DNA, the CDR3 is TGTGCCAGCAGCGCTCAGCCCGGGACGAACAATGAGCAGTTCTTC. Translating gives CASSAQPGTNNEQFF.

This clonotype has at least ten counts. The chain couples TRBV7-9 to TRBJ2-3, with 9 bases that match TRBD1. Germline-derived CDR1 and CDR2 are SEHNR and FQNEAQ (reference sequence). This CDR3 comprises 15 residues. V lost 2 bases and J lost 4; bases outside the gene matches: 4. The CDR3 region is CASSLTGQGSDTQYF. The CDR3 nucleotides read TGTGCCAGCAGCTTAACGGGACAGGGATCAGATACGCAGTATTTT.

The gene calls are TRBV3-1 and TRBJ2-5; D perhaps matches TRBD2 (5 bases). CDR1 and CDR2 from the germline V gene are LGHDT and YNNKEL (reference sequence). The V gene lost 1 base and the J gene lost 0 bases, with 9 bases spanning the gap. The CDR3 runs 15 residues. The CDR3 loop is CASSQGWEYQETQYF. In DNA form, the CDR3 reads TGTGCCAGCAGCCAAGGATGGGAGTACCAAGAGACCCAGTACTTC.

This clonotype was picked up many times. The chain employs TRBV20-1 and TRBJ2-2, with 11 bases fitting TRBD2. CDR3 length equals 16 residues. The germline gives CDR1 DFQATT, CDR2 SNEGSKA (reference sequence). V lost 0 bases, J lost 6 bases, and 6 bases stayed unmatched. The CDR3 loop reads CSARDSASGRPGELFF. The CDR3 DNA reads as TGCAGTGCTAGAGACTCGGCTAGCGGGAGGCCCGGGGAGCTGTTTTTT.

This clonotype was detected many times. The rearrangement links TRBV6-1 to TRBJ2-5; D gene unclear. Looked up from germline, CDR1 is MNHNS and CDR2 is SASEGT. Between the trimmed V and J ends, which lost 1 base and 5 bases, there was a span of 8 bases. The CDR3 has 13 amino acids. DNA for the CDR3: TGTGCCAGCAGTGAAGGGGCCTGGGAGACCCAGTACTTC. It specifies CASSEGAWETQYF.

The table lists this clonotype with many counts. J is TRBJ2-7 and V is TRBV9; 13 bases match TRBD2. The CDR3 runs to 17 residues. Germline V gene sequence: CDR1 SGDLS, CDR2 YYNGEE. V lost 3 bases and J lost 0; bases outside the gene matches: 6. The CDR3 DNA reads TGTGCCAGCAGCGAGGGACTAGCGGGATATAGCTCCTACGAGCAGTACTTC. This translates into CASSEGLAGYSSYEQYF.

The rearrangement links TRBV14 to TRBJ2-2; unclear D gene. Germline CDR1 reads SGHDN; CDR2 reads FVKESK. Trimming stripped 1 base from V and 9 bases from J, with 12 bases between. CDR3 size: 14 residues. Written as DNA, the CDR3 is TGTGCCAGCAGCCAAGTGGAAGGTCGGCGGGAGCTGTTTTTT. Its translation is CASSQVEGRRELFF.

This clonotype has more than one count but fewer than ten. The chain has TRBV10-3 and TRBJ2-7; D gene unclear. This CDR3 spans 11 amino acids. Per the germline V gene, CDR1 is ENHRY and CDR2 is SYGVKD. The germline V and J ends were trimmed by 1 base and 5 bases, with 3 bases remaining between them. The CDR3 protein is CAISEYDEQYF. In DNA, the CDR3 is TGTGCCATCAGTGAGTATGACGAGCAGTACTTC.